Sequencing of this TCR beta chain was carried out in a study of blood T cell repertoires in COVID-19 (dated by TCRdb to the early 2020s). About the full investigation: Samples from collaborators originated in the United States, Italy and Spain and spanned both the acute and convalescent phases of COVID-19. The material from the prospective study consisted of cDNA or gDNA derived from T cells, B-cell-depleted T cells, or PBMCs. The dataset comprised deeply sampled blood TCRbeta repertoires from subjects exposed to, actively infected with, or recovered from COVID-19. The repertoires were released in a freely available public database meant as a resource for research on the immune response to SARS-CoV-2. Samples came from the ongoing ImmuneRACE study (first 160 participants) plus 1,254 subjects from 6 global collaborators. A de-identified subject ID, COVID-19 status, age in years and sex were almost always included in the sample metadata. Where HLA class I and class II types were available, the types were taken from metadata supplied by the sample provider, not from assay-based typing. Study-level results and caveats: The quantity of clinical and demographic metadata differed by source and by participant and was supplied without curation.

Based on the germline V gene, the CDR1 and CDR2 sequences are KGHSH and LQKENI. The CDR3 covers 17 residues, taking in both the cysteine and the phenylalanine. Left in the record is the CDR3 DNA by itself, 51 bases read in frame from the first base. V is pruned by 2 bases and J by 4 bases, leaving 9 bases of the junction without a gene match. As concerns this clone: The antigen it recognizes is unknown. Base quality data are lacking; no much larger clone is found one base away.

The immunoSEQ Assay, a bias-controlled multiplex PCR, was used to amplify TCRbeta CDR3 regions from genomic DNA. Turning to the authors' computational methods: Nucleated cell counts per sample were estimated from amplification of reference gene primers within the assay. To quantify the absolute abundance of each unique TCRbeta CDR3 rearrangement, sequence reads were collapsed and filtered. For each sample, productive Simpson clonality was calculated by taking the square root of Simpson's diversity index across productive rearrangements. Drawn from immuneACCESS, this table holds only the in-frame rearrangements with V and J called that TCRdb kept. Clones are partly lost; checked studies trace under half to an unresolved V gene and leave the rest unexplained. V, J and clone size derive from that table, while D and trimming were established from the DNA sequence. The table for this sample lists 200,000 to 250,000 clones; around 86% of them were counted only once. The ten largest clones represent less than 4.5% of the sample.

The collaborating institutions used their own protocols to collect whole blood in K2EDTA tubes. Collaborator samples were shipped for TCRbeta analysis as frozen whole blood, isolated PBMCs, or DNA extracted from either sample type. The sample consisted of peripheral blood. The sequence derives from a man in his forties or fifties with acute or convalescent COVID-19. This chain joins TRBV18 to TRBJ1-5; TRBD1 agrees with 9 junctional bases. The CDR3 in this case is CASSPFNGQGTNQPQHF. The DNA is as follows: TGTGCCAGCTCACCATTCAACGGACAGGGGACTAATCAGCCCCAGCATTTT.